This T cell receptor beta chain was sequenced during a study of blood T cell repertoires in COVID-19. Study-wide context: The origin of the acute and convalescent COVID-19 samples was the United States, Italy and Spain. Nucleic acid was either cDNA or gDNA, and it came from T cells, B-cell-depleted T cells, or PBMCs.

Original processing notes: Reference gene primer amplification yielded estimated nucleated cell counts. Profiled with immunoSEQ multiplex PCR; TCRdb holds only in-frame clones, not every one. That table furnishes V, J and clone size, whereas the DNA furnished D and trimming. This table has roughly 100,000 clones, about 90% appearing once. CDR1 SGHTA and CDR2 FQGNSA come from the germline V gene. V dropped 4 bases and J dropped 6; count of bases not matched to a gene: 6. The CDR3 has 15 residues. This chain joins TRBV7-2 and TRBJ2-5; 12 nucleotides line up with TRBD2. This receptor was taken from a man aged 45-60 years in a cohort sampled during active COVID-19. The sequencing input was peripheral blood. CDR3 loop: CASSSGLAGFKTQYF. The CDR3 nucleotides read TGTGCCAGCAGCTCCGGACTAGCGGGGTTTAAGACCCAGTACTTC.